A selection of T cell receptor beta chains follows, all from one sample in a study of T-cell reconstitution after alpha-beta-depleted transplantation in children. TCRdb reprocessed the PCR reads with MiXCR, giving one entry per CDR3 protein. The sample has 610,000 or so distinct CDR3 sequences, 25% to 30% seen once. The sequencing here drew on PBMCs, taken before TCRalphabeta/CD19-depleted stem cell transplant. Receptors originate from a boy in the first two years of life with Wiskott-Aldrich syndrome, due to receive a stem cell transplant. Both conserved end residues are part of each CDR3. Expanded clones are given a class, and other clones once, few, many or no size at all.

CDR3 protein	V gene	J gene	clone size	CDR3 length
CASSLGLAGPTGELFF	TRBV7-2	TRBJ2-2	few	16
CAISEGLGETQYF	TRBV10-3	TRBJ2-5	-	13
CSVALAGVGEQFF	TRBV29-1	TRBJ2-1	few	13
CASSQTSNSGNTIYF	TRBV3-1	TRBJ1-3	few	15
CASSLSTTGNTIYF	TRBV5-1	TRBJ1-3	-	14
CASSRGTGRGDTQYF	TRBV4-2	TRBJ2-3	few	15
CSARDGRSNQPQHF	TRBV20-1	TRBJ1-5	once	14
CASSLAGRSSYNEQFF	TRBV5-1	TRBJ2-1	many	16
CSARDLGQGKHQPQHF	TRBV20-1	TRBJ1-5	-	16
CATSRGDQGAEAFF	TRBV15	TRBJ1-1	few	14
CSVLGQGITEAFF	TRBV29-1	TRBJ1-1	few	13
CASRTGGETYNEQFF	TRBV28	TRBJ2-1	once	15
CASSLSVSGANVLTF	TRBV5-1	TRBJ2-6	-	15
CASSFYGQGTEAFF	TRBV5-1	TRBJ1-1	-	14
CASSLGTGGMNEQFF	TRBV5-1	TRBJ2-1	-	15
CASSLILTSGIAETQYF	TRBV28	TRBJ2-5	-	17
CASSSEPPGAGANVLTF	TRBV5-1	TRBJ2-6	-	17
CASSLGTSGLNEQFF	TRBV5-1	TRBJ2-1	-	15
CARGRTGVGTGELFF	TRBV6-1	TRBJ2-2	-	15
CSVAGKNTEAFF	TRBV29-1	TRBJ1-1	-	12
CASSQGWGQGPYEQYF	TRBV4-1	TRBJ2-7	-	16
CASSSRGPYTEAFF	TRBV14	TRBJ1-1	-	14
CAWSVHEYF	TRBV30	TRBJ2-5	few	9
CASTGQRLTDTQYF	TRBV5-1	TRBJ2-3	-	14
CASSPDSRNEKLFF	TRBV7-9	TRBJ1-4	few	14
CASSPQKRGGRLF	TRBV7-2	TRBJ1-1	-	13
CASSLIVQGNTGELFF	TRBV5-1	TRBJ2-2	-	16
CASSFSRGRRQETQYF	TRBV5-1	TRBJ2-5	-	16
CASSPTPSGRALEETDTQYF	TRBV9	TRBJ2-3	few	20
CASSYRRGSGRVRRYNEQFF	TRBV6-2/TRBV6-3	TRBJ2-1	-	20
CASRGIGGRSYEQYF	TRBV5-1	TRBJ2-7	-	15
CASSLRDRGNQPQHF	TRBV28	TRBJ1-5	few	15
CASSHSGTYEQYF	TRBV10-2	TRBJ2-7	-	13
CAISESAANYGYTF	TRBV10-3	TRBJ1-2	few	14
CASSSGGGGTEAFF	TRBV12-3/TRBV12-4	TRBJ1-1	-	14
CASSLGSGTGDGYTF	TRBV7-9	TRBJ1-2	-	15
CASRNKGSYGYTF	TRBV27	TRBJ1-2	few	13
CASVGAFGETQYF	TRBV25-1	TRBJ2-5	-	13
CAGRGMDNSPLHF	TRBV30	TRBJ1-6	-	13
CASSFPLASGELFF	TRBV28	TRBJ2-2	few	14
CASSFPLKGGGYNEQFF	TRBV13	TRBJ2-1	few	17
CASGLSSYNEQFF	TRBV5-1	TRBJ2-1	-	13
CASSGQIRAPLTF	TRBV5-1	TRBJ2-6	-	13
CAWSAGFRINYGYTF	TRBV30	TRBJ1-2	-	15
CASSRGSSGNYEQYF	TRBV7-2	TRBJ2-7	-	15
CASSPGLPGASHEQFF	TRBV5-1	TRBJ2-1	-	16
CASSVGASGNTIYF	TRBV9	TRBJ1-3	-	14